The subject of this entry is one T cell receptor beta chain. Its target antigen remains unknown. No base-level quality is on record; no much larger clone is a single base apart. The CDR3 runs 13 amino acids, cysteine and phenylalanine included. Left in the record is the CDR3 DNA by itself, 39 bases read in frame from the first base. The V end loses 2 bases and the J end loses 4 bases, and a stretch of 7 bases separates them. CDR1 and CDR2, per the germline V gene, are SGHTA and FQGNSA. Systemically healthy Caucasian individuals from Russia, 35 to 50 in total and aged about 6 to 100 years, were included as donors. Each donor gave about 11 milliliters of peripheral blood, drawn into EDTA-treated Vacutainer tubes. Ficoll-Paque density-gradient centrifugation was used to isolate PBMCs, with at least 6 million per sample. Total RNA was extracted from PBMCs with Trizol reagent, with at least 6 micrograms obtained per sample. For every donor, an aliquot of PBMCs went through flow cytometry to measure the percentages of naive CD45RAhigh/CD27high T cells.

Library creation used 5' RACE. Sequencing instrument: Illumina HiSeq 2500. The second PCR ran for roughly 7 to 12 cycles and used a J-beta primer mix along with a sample-barcoded 5' primer. A template-switch 5' adaptor carrying 12 random nucleotides introduced a unique molecular identifier onto each TCR beta cDNA molecule. At least 3 million CDR3-containing paired-end reads were obtained from each sample. First-strand cDNA was synthesized from all RNA with the Mint cDNA synthesis kit, primed by a TRBC-specific oligonucleotide. Following uracil-DNA glycosylase treatment, a first 18-cycle PCR with universal primers M1SS and BC2_uni_R was performed on all cDNA. As for the original processing: Normalization of each sample was performed by random selection of 1 million high-quality reads, each carrying a distinct molecular identifier. Instead of being binned into consensus sequences, reads with shared molecular identifiers were discarded. CDR3 identification, clonotype clustering and error correction used MiTCR with a Q25 quality threshold and the strictest error-elimination algorithm. A nonparametric unseen species model using Euler transformation provided a lower-bound estimate of total TCR beta diversity. TCRdb reprocessing: public reads trimmed at Q25 with fastp, clones called with MiXCR, in-frame beta chains kept. Merged by CDR3 protein, the rows form single entries marked with the most common genes and DNA. These V and J calls are TCRdb output, not the study's own analysis. This sample is represented by hundreds of thousands of distinct CDR3 sequences; 58% of them were singletons. Of the sample, approximately 37% is held by the ten largest clones.

The data belong to a study of blood T cells in healthy people across ages (dated by TCRdb to between 2014 and 2016). Turning to the overall study: Template switching captured roughly one uniquely barcoded TCR beta cDNA molecule per two T cells in model experiments. Using deep sequencing normalized with unique cDNA molecular identifiers, the study measured how TCR beta repertoire diversity changes with age. Four age groups were formed from the donors: young (average about 16 years), middle-aged (less than 40), aged (about 68) and long-lived (about 75). To avoid experimental bias, donors of different ages were spread randomly across the sequencing lanes. Two additional independent replicas of 1 million unique cDNA reads from the same blood draw were analyzed for two donors (one aged 18 to 30 and one aged 80 or older). The study at large found these results: The long-lived group showed more naive CD4+ T cells, fewer expanded clones and increased TCR diversity than the aged group, suggesting age selection. Conclusive comparison of naive and antigen-experienced compartments was prevented by the profiling of bulk unsorted PBMCs. A strong correlation was found between observed TCR beta diversity and the percentage of naive T cells measured by flow cytometry. Donor CMV infection status was unknown, potentially confounding age-related changes in expanded clonotypes. As age increased, observed TCR beta diversity per million T cells dropped in a roughly linear way, and a significant reduction was already evident by age 40. Total diversity estimates from one million sequenced T cells were considered lower bounds and underestimates.

The V and J genes are TRBV7-2 and TRBJ2-3; the D gene is not confidently resolved. This TCR derives from a man in his fifties or sixties in good health. The sample comprised blood. CDR3 region: CASSLNSADTQYF. The nucleotide sequence reads as follows: TGTGCCAGCAGCTTAAACTCCGCAGATACGCAGTATTTT.